This T cell receptor (beta chain) was documented in a study of spatial heterogeneity in lung cancer. On the study more broadly: The study observed each unique TCR and UMI combination more than ten times on average in raw reads.

CDR1 and CDR2 from the germline V gene are MNHEY and SMNVEV (reference sequence). The CDR3 contains 16 residues. With 2 bases removed from V and 0 bases from J, the gap between germline ends came to 11 bases. The sample's time point: sample taken at primary tumor resection. Untreated early-stage non-small cell lung cancer patients, 70 to 85 in total, were the donors. Via MiXCR, TCRdb re-called the 5' RACE reads, giving one row per CDR3 protein. Of over a thousand distinct CDR3 sequences listed, approximately 15% were seen once; the top ten hold approximately 13%. The study's findings and limits: One measure, the expanded intratumoral alpha and beta TCR count, tracked tumor mutation counts. Estimated TCR-seq coverage of tumor T cells was only about 7% for alpha chains. For beta chains, the corresponding estimate was roughly 13%.

By share, this clonotype ranks as large. The antigen is not known. This beta chain was picked up by a library intended for alpha chains and is off target, so its count carries little meaning. The chain links TRBV27 to TRBJ2-1; no definite D call. The specimen was lung tumor tissue, collected at surgery. This sequence was found in a male donor with early-stage non-small cell lung cancer. As DNA, the CDR3 is TGTGCCAGCAGTTTACCGGGCCCGAGCTCCTACAATGAGCAGTTCTTC. Its protein product is CASSLPGPSSYNEQFF.